The 30 T cell receptor beta chains presented below share a single source sample, sequenced in a study of blood T cell repertoires in COVID-19. Profiled with immunoSEQ multiplex PCR; TCRdb holds only in-frame clones, not every one. The sample has approximately 150,000 clones, about 88% seen once. Input material: peripheral blood. The receptors were sampled from a human donor with acute or convalescent COVID-19. The donor label of this sample is uncertain.

This clone was detected a few times. The chain is built from TRBV6-6 and TRBJ1-1; D gene uncertain. Germline V CDR1 and CDR2: MNHNY, SVGAGI (reference sequence). Trimming pared 7 bases from V and 2 bases from J, leaving 5 bases between. This CDR3 region has 11 residues. CDR3: CASILNTEAFF. DNA for the CDR3: TGTGCCAGCATTCTTAACACTGAAGCTTTCTTT.

The genes are TRBV7-9 and TRBJ2-1; TRBD2 matches at 8 bases. The CDR3 loop spans 15 amino acids. Germline V gives CDR1 SEHNR, CDR2 FQNEAQ (reference sequence). V dropped 5 bases and J dropped 10; count of bases not matched to a gene: 13. The chain's CDR3 is CASSPRGTSGEEQFF. As DNA, the CDR3 is TGTGCCAGCAGCCCTAGGGGCACTAGCGGTGAGGAGCAGTTCTTC. The full variable domain, its missing parts supplied by reference TRBV7-9 and TRBJ2-1, is DTGVSQNPRHKITKRGQNVTFRCDPISEHNRLYWYRQTLGQGPEFLTYFQNEAQLEKSRLLSDRFSAERPKGSFSTLEIQRTEQGDSAMYLCASSPRGTSGEEQFFGPGTRLTVL.

The chain has TRBV7-8 and TRBJ1-4; perhaps TRBD1 as D (5 bases). CDR1 is SGHVS and CDR2 is FQNEAQ in the germline V gene. The CDR3 consists of 17 residues. V was clipped by 2 bases and J by 0 bases, with 13 bases between them. In nucleotides, the CDR3 is TGTGCCAGCAGCTTAAAACGGACAAGGGCAACTAATGAAAAACTGTTTTTT. The encoded protein is CASSLKRTRATNEKLFF.

The rearrangement uses TRBV9 and TRBJ2-2; TRBD1 is a possible D gene (6 bases). V gave up 0 bases and J gave up 7 bases, with 13 bases separating them. CDR1 SGDLS and CDR2 YYNGEE come from the germline V gene. The CDR3 consists of 15 residues. DNA for the CDR3: TGTGCCAGCAGCGTAGCGGCAGGGGAAGTCGGGGAGCTGTTTTTT. Protein: CASSVAAGEVGELFF. Complete variable domain (other parts from reference TRBV9 and TRBJ2-2): DSGVTQTPKHLITATGQRVTLRCSPRSGDLSVYWYQQSLDQGLQFLIQYYNGEERAKGNILERFSAQQFPDLHSELNLSSLELGDSALYFCASSVAAGEVGELFFGEGSRLTVL.

The chain carries TRBV14 and TRBJ2-1; possibly TRBD1 for D (6 bases). The CDR3 length is 15 residues. CDR1 SGHDN and CDR2 FVKESK come from the germline V gene. Trimming left V 4 bases short and J 2 bases short, with 12 bases between. The CDR3: CASSRRDMPYNEQFF. The CDR3 nucleotides read TGTGCCAGCAGCCGCCGGGACATGCCCTACAATGAGCAGTTCTTC.

The J gene is TRBJ1-2, the V gene TRBV6-2 or TRBV6-3, with D possibly being TRBD1 (5 bases). The V gene's germline CDR1 is MNHEY and CDR2 SVGEGT. The ends were cut back, 0 bases at V and 7 bases at J, with 6 bases in the middle. The CDR3 spans 12 residues. The CDR3 DNA follows: TGTGCCAGCAGTTACTCGACAGTTGGCTACACCTTC. As protein: CASSYSTVGYTF.

This chain links TRBV24-1 with TRBJ1-2; D ambiguous. The CDR3 has 15 residues. The V end was cut by 3 bases, the J end by 3 bases, with 13 bases between. Germline V lookup: CDR1 KGHDR, CDR2 SFDVKD. The DNA of the CDR3 is TGTGCCACCAGTGATAACCAGGAGGCGGACTATGGCTACACCTTC. Protein product: CATSDNQEADYGYTF.

This clone was seen a few times. J is TRBJ2-2 and V is TRBV5-1, with D possibly being TRBD1 (6 bases). Germline V gene sequence: CDR1 SGHRS, CDR2 YFSETQ. CDR3 length: 17 amino acids. Trimming left V 0 bases short and J 3 bases short, with 15 bases between. As DNA, the CDR3 is TGCGCCAGCAGCTTGGGCCCCCAAGGGGGAGACACCGGGGAGCTGTTTTTT. Residues: CASSLGPQGGDTGELFF.

Points on this clone: Other DNA sequences from this sample encode an identical CDR3 as well. The V gene is TRBV5-1, the J gene TRBJ1-5, with 9 positions matching TRBD1. There are 16 residues in the CDR3. V shed 0 bases, J shed 0 bases, and the junction held 1 base outside the gene matches. From germline, CDR1 is SGHRS and CDR2 YFSETQ. The CDR3, as DNA: TGCGCCAGCAGCTTGGAGGGACAGGGTAGCAATCAGCCCCAGCATTTT. This codes for CASSLEGQGSNQPQHF.

About this clone: Other DNA sequences in the sample encode the same CDR3. The chain links TRBV28 to TRBJ2-7, with D hard to call. The germline V and J ends were trimmed by 1 base and 0 bases, with 4 bases remaining between them. Germline V gives CDR1 MDHEN, CDR2 SYDVKM. This CDR3 is 13 amino acids long. The CDR3 sequence is CASSLLSSYEQYF. The CDR3 DNA follows: TGTGCCAGCAGTTTATTGAGCTCCTACGAGCAGTACTTC.

The gene calls are TRBV3-1 (or the pseudogene TRBV3-2) and TRBJ2-3; 9 positions agree with TRBD2. Germline V CDR1 and CDR2: LGHDT, YNNKEL (reference sequence). The CDR3 has 18 amino acids. V shed 1 base, J shed 6 bases, and the junction held 14 bases outside the gene matches. The CDR3: CASSQVLKAGGPMDTQYF. CDR3 coding DNA: TGTGCCAGCAGCCAAGTTTTGAAGGCGGGGGGGCCTATGGATACGCAGTATTTT.

This chain links TRBV24-1 with TRBJ2-5; TRBD2 agrees at 15 bases. Unmatched junction bases numbered 6, after V lost 6 bases and J lost 2 bases. Germline V gene lookup returns CDR1 KGHDR and CDR2 SFDVKD. The CDR3 runs to 17 residues. CDR3 amino acids: CATSTSGLAGGQETQYF. CDR3 coding DNA: TGTGCCACCAGTACCTCGGGACTAGCGGGGGGACAAGAGACCCAGTACTTC.

The rearrangement links TRBV5-6 to TRBJ1-1; weak D call: TRBD1 (6 bases). Trimming left V 0 bases short and J 3 bases short, with 9 bases between. CDR3 length: 14 residues. The germline V gene has CDR1 SGHDT and CDR2 YYEEEE. CDR3 nucleotide sequence: TGTGCCAGCAGCTTGGGGGCAGGGGACACTGAAGCTTTCTTT. This sequence encodes CASSLGAGDTEAFF.

This chain uses TRBV7-9 with TRBJ2-2; tentative D call: TRBD1 (6 bases). The CDR3 is made up of 15 amino acids. Germline CDR1 and CDR2: SEHNR and FQNEAQ (reference sequence). V was shortened by 6 bases and J by 2 bases, with 13 bases between the two germline ends. The CDR3 coding sequence is TGTGCCAGCAGTTTTGTGGACAGTAACACCGGGGAGCTGTTTTTT. Its protein is CASSFVDSNTGELFF.

This clone has a handful of counts. The V call is TRBV10-3, the J call TRBJ2-1, with TRBD2 matching over 8 bases. Per the germline V gene, CDR1 is ENHRY and CDR2 is SYGVKD. The ends lost 8 bases at V and 4 bases at J; junction bases unmatched: 13. The CDR3 loop spans 16 amino acids. In nucleotides, the CDR3 is TGTGCCATCTCCCAACGAGGGACTAGTGATTACAATGAGCAGTTCTTC. This encodes CAISQRGTSDYNEQFF.

This clone has more than one count but fewer than ten. This chain joins TRBV29-1 and TRBJ2-7, with 7 nucleotides matching TRBD1. Unmatched junction bases numbered 14, after V lost 5 bases and J lost 7 bases. This CDR3 region has 14 residues. Germline CDR1 reads SQVTM; CDR2 reads ANQGSEA. In DNA, the CDR3 is TGCAGCGTTAGGAGGCCCGGGACAGCGACTGAGCAGTACTTC. Translation: CSVRRPGTATEQYF.

V gene TRBV19 combines with J gene TRBJ1-5; no clear D. Germline V lookup: CDR1 LNHDA, CDR2 SQIVND (reference sequence). The CDR3 length is 15 residues. The germline V and J ends were trimmed by 5 bases and 0 bases, with 11 bases remaining between them. DNA of the CDR3: TGTGCCAGTAGTCCAGGTCAGTATAGCAATCAGCCCCAGCATTTT. Encoded protein: CASSPGQYSNQPQHF.

The chain joins TRBV6-5 to TRBJ2-5; 9 nucleotides line up with TRBD2. Germline assignment: CDR1 MNHEY and CDR2 SVGAGI. With 6 bases clipped from V and 3 bases from J, the junction kept 8 bases outside the gene matches. The CDR3 contains 15 residues. CDR3 in amino acids: CASSSPASGKETQYF. In nucleotides, the CDR3 is TGTGCCAGCAGCTCCCCGGCTAGCGGGAAAGAGACCCAGTACTTC.

The gene calls are TRBV7-2 and TRBJ1-6; D not resolved. CDR3 length: 14 residues. V lost 3 bases, J lost 7 bases, and 10 bases lay in between. Per germline, CDR1 SGHTA and CDR2 FQGNSA. The CDR3 sequence is CASSLLQNNSPLHF. The CDR3 nucleotides read TGTGCCAGCAGCTTGTTACAGAACAATTCACCCCTCCACTTT.

The chain uses TRBV12-3 or TRBV12-4 and TRBJ2-5; no reliable D call. The V and J ends lost 3 bases and 7 bases respectively, with 12 bases between them. The CDR3 loop spans 13 amino acids. The CDR3 DNA reads TGTGCCAGCAGTTTTGGCCTAGATGGGACCCAGTACTTC. Translation: CASSFGLDGTQYF.

The chain carries TRBV4-2 and TRBJ2-3, with D possibly matching TRBD1 (6 bases). The germline CDR1 and CDR2 sequences are LGHNA and YNFKEQ. V was clipped by 1 base and J by 0 bases, with 11 bases between them. CDR3 length equals 16 residues. CDR3 bases: TGTGCCAGCAGCCAAGCCGGACAGACTAGCACAGATACGCAGTATTTT. Encoded protein: CASSQAGQTSTDTQYF.

The chain is built from TRBV6-2 or TRBV6-3 and TRBJ1-6, with D possibly matching TRBD1 (5 bases). CDR1 and CDR2 from the germline V gene are MNHEY and SVGEGT. The CDR3 is 13 residues long. Trimming removed 2 bases from V and 13 bases from J, with 12 bases in between. CDR3 sequence (DNA): TGTGCCAGCAGTTACAGGGGCTTGCTCCCCCTCCACTTT. Its protein is CASSYRGLLPLHF.

The rearrangement uses TRBV9 and TRBJ2-7, with TRBD1 identical over 8 bases. CDR1 is SGDLS and CDR2 is YYNGEE in the germline V gene. The CDR3 covers 14 residues. V gave up 0 bases and J gave up 6 bases; unmatched junction bases: 5. The CDR3 DNA reads TGTGCCAGCAGCGTAGAGGACAGGGTAGGCGAGCAGTACTTC. This sequence encodes CASSVEDRVGEQYF.

V is TRBV9 and J is TRBJ2-7, with TRBD1 matching 8 bases. The V gene end was trimmed by 5 bases and the J gene end by 2 bases; junction bases not matched to a gene: 3. The CDR3 totals 13 residues. The germline gives CDR1 SGDLS, CDR2 YYNGEE. The CDR3 sequence is CASSETGAYEQYF. DNA for the CDR3: TGTGCCAGCAGTGAGACAGGGGCCTACGAGCAGTACTTC.

The J gene is TRBJ2-2, the V gene TRBV28; TRBD1 is a possible D gene (5 bases). Germline lookup yields CDR1 MDHEN and CDR2 SYDVKM. The V and J ends lost 4 bases and 8 bases respectively, with 14 bases between them. The CDR3 is made up of 14 amino acids. CDR3 residues: CASSSLGRVGELFF. DNA of the CDR3: TGTGCCAGCAGTTCCCTCGGCAGGGTGGGGGAGCTGTTTTTT.

The V gene is TRBV28, the J gene TRBJ2-5, with 7 positions matching TRBD1. V lost 9 bases and J lost 5; bases outside the gene matches: 6. Looked up from germline, CDR1 is MDHEN and CDR2 is SYDVKM. This CDR3 has 12 residues. CDR3 protein: CASYRGRETQYF. The DNA for the CDR3 is TGTGCCAGTTACAGGGGAAGGGAGACCCAGTACTTC.

V is TRBV11-2 and J is TRBJ2-7; 7 positions match TRBD1. The germline V gene has CDR1 SGHAT and CDR2 FQNNGV. The CDR3 covers 15 residues. Germline trimming cut 2 bases from V and 5 bases from J; bases unmatched to any gene: 9. The CDR3 here is CASSLSGTEAHEQYF. CDR3 nucleotide sequence: TGTGCCAGCAGCTTATCCGGGACAGAGGCCCACGAGCAGTACTTC. The complete variable domain, with remaining parts taken from reference TRBV11-2 and TRBJ2-7, reads EAGVAQSPRYKIIEKRQSVAFWCNPISGHATLYWYQQILGQGPKLLIQFQNNGVVDDSQLPKDRFSAERLKGVDSTLKIQPAKLEDSAVYLCASSLSGTEAHEQYFGPGTRLTVT.

The rearrangement uses TRBV10-3 and TRBJ2-3; 8 nucleotides agree with TRBD1. The CDR3 covers 14 residues. Per the germline V gene, CDR1 is ENHRY and CDR2 is SYGVKD. V lost 10 bases to trimming and J lost 4 bases; unmatched junction nucleotides: 10. CDR3 loop: CATVGQAQADTQYF. The CDR3 DNA sequence: TGTGCCACCGTGGGACAGGCCCAGGCAGATACGCAGTATTTT.

The chain employs TRBV5-6 and TRBJ2-3; 8 bases match TRBD1. Germline V gives CDR1 SGHDT, CDR2 YYEEEE. V lost 2 bases, J lost 1 base, and 3 bases stayed unmatched. The CDR3 length is 15 residues. Written as DNA, the CDR3 is TGTGCCAGCAGCTTCGGACAGGGAGGCACAGATACGCAGTATTTT. Translated: CASSFGQGGTDTQYF.

The CDR3 region has the DNA TGTGCCAGCAGCTTAGGGACTAGCGGGAGGGCAGATACGCAGTATTTT. Amino acid sequence: CASSLGTSGRADTQYF. V is TRBV11-3 and J is TRBJ2-3, with TRBD2 matching over 15 bases. The V gene end was trimmed by 1 base and the J gene end by 4 bases; junction bases not matched to a gene: 0. In germline, CDR1 is SGHNT, CDR2 YENEEA. This CDR3 spans 16 amino acids. Complete variable domain (other parts from reference TRBV11-3 and TRBJ2-3): EAGVVQSPRYKIIEKKQPVAFWCNPISGHNTLYWYLQNLGQGPELLIRYENEEAVDDSQLPKDRFSAERLKGVDSTLKIQPAELGDSAVYLCASSLGTSGRADTQYFGPGTRLTVL.